This T cell receptor beta chain originates from a study of cytomegalovirus exposure and HLA in healthy donors. Primers included in the PCR were 60 Vbeta and 13 Jbeta primers. The data were produced by immunoSEQ multiplex PCR, yet TCRdb's version contains in-frame clones alone and is incomplete. The sample contains approximately 150,000 clones, roughly 73% of which appear only once. This sequence originates from a man aged 35-49 years in good health and CMV-seronegative. The sequenced material came from PBMCs.

CDR3 residues: CASSQERELAGGSHLQETQYF. For the CDR3, the DNA is TGTGCCAGCAGCCAAGAAAGGGAACTAGCGGGGGGGTCCCACTTACAAGAGACCCAGTACTTC. The genes are TRBV4-2 and TRBJ2-5; 13 bases align to TRBD2. The germline V gene has CDR1 LGHNA and CDR2 YNFKEQ. Losses at the gene ends were 0 bases for V and 2 bases for J; bases not matched to a gene: 15. CDR3 size: 21 residues.